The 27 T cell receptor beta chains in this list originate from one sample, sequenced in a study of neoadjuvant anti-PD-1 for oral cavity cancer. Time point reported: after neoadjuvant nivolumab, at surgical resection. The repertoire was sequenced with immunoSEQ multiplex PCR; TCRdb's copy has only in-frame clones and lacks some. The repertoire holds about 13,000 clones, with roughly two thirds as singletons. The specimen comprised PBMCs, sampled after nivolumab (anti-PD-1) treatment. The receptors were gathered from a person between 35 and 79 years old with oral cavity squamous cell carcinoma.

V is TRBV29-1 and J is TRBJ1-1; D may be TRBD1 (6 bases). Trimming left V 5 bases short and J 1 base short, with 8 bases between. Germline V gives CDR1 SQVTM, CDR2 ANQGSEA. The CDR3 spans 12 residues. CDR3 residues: CSVLQGNTEAFF. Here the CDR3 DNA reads TGCAGCGTTTTACAGGGGAACACTGAAGCTTTCTTT.

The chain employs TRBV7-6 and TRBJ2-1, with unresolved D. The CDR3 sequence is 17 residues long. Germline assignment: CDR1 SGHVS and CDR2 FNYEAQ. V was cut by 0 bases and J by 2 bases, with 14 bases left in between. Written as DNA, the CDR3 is TGTGCCAGCAGCTTAGCATCCCCCCCCCTGGCCTACAATGAGCAGTTCTTC. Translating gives CASSLASPPLAYNEQFF.

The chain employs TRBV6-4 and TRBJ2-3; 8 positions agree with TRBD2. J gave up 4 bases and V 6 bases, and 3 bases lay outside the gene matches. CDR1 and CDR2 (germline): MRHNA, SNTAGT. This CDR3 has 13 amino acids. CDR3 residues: CASSQRESDTQYF. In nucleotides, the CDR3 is TGTGCCAGCAGCCAGCGGGAGTCAGATACGCAGTATTTT.

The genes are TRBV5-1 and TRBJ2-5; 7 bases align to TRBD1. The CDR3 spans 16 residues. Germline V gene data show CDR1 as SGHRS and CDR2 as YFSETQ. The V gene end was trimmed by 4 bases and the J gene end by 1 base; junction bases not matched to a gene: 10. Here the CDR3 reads CASSPPTGTRQETQYF. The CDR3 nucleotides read TGCGCCAGCAGCCCCCCGACAGGGACCCGCCAAGAGACCCAGTACTTC.

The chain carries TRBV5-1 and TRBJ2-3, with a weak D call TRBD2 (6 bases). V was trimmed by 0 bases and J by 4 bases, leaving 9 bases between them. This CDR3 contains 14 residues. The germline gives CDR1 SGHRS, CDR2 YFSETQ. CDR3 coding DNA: TGCGCCAGCAGCTTGGACGGGAGACCAGATACGCAGTATTTT. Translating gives CASSLDGRPDTQYF.

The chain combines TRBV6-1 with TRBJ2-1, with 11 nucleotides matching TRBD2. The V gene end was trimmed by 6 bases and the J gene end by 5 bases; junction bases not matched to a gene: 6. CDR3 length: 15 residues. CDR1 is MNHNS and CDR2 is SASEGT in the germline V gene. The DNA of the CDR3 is TGTGCCAGCAGGGAGGGACTAGCGGACCACAATGAGCAGTTCTTC. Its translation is CASREGLADHNEQFF.

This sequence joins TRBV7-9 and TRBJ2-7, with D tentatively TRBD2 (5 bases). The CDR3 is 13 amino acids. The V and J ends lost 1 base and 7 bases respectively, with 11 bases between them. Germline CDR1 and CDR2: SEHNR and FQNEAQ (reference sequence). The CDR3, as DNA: TGTGCCAGCAGCTTAGAAGGTTCGGGAGAGCAGTACTTC. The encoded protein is CASSLEGSGEQYF.

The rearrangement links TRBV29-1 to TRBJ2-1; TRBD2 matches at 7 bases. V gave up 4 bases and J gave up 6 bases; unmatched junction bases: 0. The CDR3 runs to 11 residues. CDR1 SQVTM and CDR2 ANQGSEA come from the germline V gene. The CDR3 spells CSVGTSNEQFF. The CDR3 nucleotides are TGCAGCGTTGGGACTAGCAATGAGCAGTTCTTC.

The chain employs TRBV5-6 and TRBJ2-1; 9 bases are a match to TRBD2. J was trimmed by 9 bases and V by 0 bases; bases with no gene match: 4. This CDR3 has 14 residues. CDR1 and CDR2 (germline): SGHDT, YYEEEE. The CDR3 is CASSLVVAGAEQFF. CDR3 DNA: TGTGCCAGCAGCTTGGTTGTAGCGGGAGCTGAGCAGTTCTTC.

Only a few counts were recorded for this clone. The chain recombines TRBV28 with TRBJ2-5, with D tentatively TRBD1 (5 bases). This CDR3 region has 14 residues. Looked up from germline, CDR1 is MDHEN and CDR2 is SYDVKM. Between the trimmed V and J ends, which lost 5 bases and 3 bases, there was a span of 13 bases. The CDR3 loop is CASSPLQDEETQYF. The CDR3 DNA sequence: TGTGCCAGCAGTCCACTACAGGACGAAGAGACCCAGTACTTC.

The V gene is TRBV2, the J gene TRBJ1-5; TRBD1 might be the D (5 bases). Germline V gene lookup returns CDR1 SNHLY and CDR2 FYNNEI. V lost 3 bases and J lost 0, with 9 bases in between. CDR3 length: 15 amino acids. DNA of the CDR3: TGTGCCAGCAGTGACGTGGGGCTTAGCAATCAGCCCCAGCATTTT. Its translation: CASSDVGLSNQPQHF.

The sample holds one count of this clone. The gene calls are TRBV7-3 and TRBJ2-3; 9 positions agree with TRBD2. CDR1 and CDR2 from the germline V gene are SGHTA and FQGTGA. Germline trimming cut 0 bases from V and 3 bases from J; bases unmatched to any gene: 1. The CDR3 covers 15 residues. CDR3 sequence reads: CASSLTREGTDTQYF. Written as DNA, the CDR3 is TGTGCCAGCAGCTTAACGCGGGAGGGTACAGATACGCAGTATTTT.

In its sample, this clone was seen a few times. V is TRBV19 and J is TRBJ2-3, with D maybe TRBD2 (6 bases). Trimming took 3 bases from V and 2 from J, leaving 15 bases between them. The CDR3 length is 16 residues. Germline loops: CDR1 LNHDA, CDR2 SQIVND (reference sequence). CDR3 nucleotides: TGTGCCAGTAGTATCCAGGGACTCGCTTTCACAGATACGCAGTATTTT. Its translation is CASSIQGLAFTDTQYF.

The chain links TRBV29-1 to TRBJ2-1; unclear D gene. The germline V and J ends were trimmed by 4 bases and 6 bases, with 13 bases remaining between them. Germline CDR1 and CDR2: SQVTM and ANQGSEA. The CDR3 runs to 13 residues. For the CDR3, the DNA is TGCAGCGTTGGACTCCTCCCCATCAATGAGCAGTTCTTC. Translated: CSVGLLPINEQFF.

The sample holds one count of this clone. The CDR3 DNA reads TGCGCCAGCAACGACGGACAACACCGGGAGCTGTTTTTT. Translation: CASNDGQHRELFF. The chain joins TRBV10-1 to TRBJ2-2; TRBD1 is a possible D gene (5 bases). With 7 bases removed from V and 9 bases from J, the gap between germline ends came to 15 bases. CDR1 and CDR2 (germline): WNHNN, SYGVQD (reference sequence). The CDR3 contains 13 residues.

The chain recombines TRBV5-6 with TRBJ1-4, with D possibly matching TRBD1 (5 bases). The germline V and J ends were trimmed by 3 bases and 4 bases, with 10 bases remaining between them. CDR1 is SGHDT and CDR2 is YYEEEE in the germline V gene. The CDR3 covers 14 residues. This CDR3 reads CASSSQGLNEKLFF. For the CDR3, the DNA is TGTGCCAGCAGCTCCCAGGGCCTTAATGAAAAACTGTTTTTT. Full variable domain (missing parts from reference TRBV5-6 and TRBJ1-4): DAGVTQSPTHLIKTRGQQVTLRCSPKSGHDTVSWYQQALGQGPQFIFQYYEEEERQRGNFPDRFSGHQFPNYSSELNVNALLLGDSALYLCASSSQGLNEKLFFGSGTQLSVL.

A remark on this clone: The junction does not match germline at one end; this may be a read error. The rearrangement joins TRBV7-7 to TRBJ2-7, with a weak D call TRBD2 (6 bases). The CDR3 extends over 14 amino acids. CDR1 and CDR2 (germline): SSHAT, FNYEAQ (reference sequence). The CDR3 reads CASSSGVAPYEQYF. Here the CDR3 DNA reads TGTGCTAGCAGCTCGGGAGTAGCCCCCTACGAGCAGTACTTC.

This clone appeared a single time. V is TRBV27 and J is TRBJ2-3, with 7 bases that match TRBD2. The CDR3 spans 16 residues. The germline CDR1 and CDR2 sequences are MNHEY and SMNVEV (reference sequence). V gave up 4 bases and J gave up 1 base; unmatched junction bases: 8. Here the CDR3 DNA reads TGTGCCAGCAGTTCCATATCTAGCGGAGGCACAGATACGCAGTATTTT. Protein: CASSSISSGGTDTQYF.

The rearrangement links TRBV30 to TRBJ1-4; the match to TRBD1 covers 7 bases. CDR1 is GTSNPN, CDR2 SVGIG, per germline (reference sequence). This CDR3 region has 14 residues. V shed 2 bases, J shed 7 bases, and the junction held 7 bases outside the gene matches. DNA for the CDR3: TGTGCCTGGAGTCCAGGGGGGATGGGTGAAAAACTGTTTTTT. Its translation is CAWSPGGMGEKLFF.

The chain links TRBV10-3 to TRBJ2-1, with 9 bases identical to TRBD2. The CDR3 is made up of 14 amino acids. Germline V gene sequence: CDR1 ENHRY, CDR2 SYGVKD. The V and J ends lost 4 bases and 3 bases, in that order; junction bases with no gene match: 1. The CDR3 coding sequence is TGTGCCATCAGTGGACTAGCGGACTACAATGAGCAGTTCTTC. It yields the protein CAISGLADYNEQFF.

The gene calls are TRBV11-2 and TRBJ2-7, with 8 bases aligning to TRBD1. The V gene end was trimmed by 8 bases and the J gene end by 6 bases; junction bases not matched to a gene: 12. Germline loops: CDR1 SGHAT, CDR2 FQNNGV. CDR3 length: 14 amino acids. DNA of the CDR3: TGTGCCAGCGCAAGGAATCCCGGGACAGGCGAGCAGTACTTC. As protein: CASARNPGTGEQYF.

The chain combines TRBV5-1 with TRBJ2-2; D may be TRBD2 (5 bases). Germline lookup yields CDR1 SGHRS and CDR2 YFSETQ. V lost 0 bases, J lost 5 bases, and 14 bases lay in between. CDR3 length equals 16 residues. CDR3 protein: CASSLEEGVGTGELFF. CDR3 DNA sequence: TGCGCCAGCAGCTTGGAAGAGGGAGTGGGAACCGGGGAGCTGTTTTTT.

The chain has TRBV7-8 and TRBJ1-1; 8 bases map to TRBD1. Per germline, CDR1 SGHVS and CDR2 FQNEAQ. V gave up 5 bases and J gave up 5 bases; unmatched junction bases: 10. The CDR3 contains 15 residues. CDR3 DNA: TGTGCCAGCAGCCCACTTACAGGGGGGAGTACTGAAGCTTTCTTT. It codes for CASSPLTGGSTEAFF.

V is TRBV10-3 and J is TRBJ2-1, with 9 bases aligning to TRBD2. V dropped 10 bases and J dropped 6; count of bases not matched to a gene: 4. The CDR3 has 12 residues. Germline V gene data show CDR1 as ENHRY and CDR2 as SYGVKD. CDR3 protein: CASTSGSNEQFF. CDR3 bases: TGTGCCAGCACTAGCGGGTCCAATGAGCAGTTCTTC.

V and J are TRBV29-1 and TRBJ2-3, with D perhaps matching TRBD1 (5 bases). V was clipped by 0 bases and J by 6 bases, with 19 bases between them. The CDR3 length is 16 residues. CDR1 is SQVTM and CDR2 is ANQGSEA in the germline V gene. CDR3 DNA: TGCAGCGTTGAAGATGAAAGGGCTGCGGACACGGATACGCAGTATTTT. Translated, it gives CSVEDERAADTDTQYF.

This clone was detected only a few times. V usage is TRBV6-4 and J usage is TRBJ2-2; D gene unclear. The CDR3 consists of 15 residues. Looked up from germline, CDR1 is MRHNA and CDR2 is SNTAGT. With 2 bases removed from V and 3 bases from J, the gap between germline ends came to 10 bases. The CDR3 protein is CASSDTNSHTGELFF. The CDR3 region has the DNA TGTGCCAGCAGTGACACTAACAGTCACACCGGGGAGCTGTTTTTT.

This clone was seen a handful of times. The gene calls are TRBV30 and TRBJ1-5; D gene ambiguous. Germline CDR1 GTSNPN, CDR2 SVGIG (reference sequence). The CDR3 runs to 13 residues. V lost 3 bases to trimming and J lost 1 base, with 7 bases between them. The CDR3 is CAWSLKSNQPQHF. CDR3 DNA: TGTGCCTGGAGCCTGAAGAGCAATCAGCCCCAGCATTTT.